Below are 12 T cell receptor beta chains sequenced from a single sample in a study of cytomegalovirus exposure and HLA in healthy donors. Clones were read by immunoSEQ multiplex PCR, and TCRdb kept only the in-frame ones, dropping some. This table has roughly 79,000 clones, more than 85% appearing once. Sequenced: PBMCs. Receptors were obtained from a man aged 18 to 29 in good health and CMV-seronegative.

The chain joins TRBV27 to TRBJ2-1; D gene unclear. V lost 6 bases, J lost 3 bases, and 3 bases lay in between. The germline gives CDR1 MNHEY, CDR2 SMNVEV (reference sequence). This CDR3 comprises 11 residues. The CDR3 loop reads CASSLYNEQFF. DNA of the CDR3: TGTGCCAGCAGCCTCTACAATGAGCAGTTCTTC.

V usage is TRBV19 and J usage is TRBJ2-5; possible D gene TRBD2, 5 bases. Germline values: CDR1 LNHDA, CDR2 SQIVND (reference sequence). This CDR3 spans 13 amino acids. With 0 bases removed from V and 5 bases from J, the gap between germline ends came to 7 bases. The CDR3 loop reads CASSIDWEETQYF. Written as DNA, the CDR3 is TGTGCCAGTAGTATAGATTGGGAGGAGACCCAGTACTTC.

Written as DNA, the CDR3 is TGTGCCAGCATCGAACGGACAGGGGGTCCAGGGGAGCAGTACTTC. This encodes CASIERTGGPGEQYF. The chain joins TRBV2 to TRBJ2-7, with 10 bases lining up with TRBD1. The CDR3 runs to 15 residues. The germline V gene has CDR1 SNHLY and CDR2 FYNNEI. The V segment lost 7 bases and the J segment 7 bases; nucleotides outside the gene matches: 13. Combining the CDR3 with reference TRBV2 and TRBJ2-7 gives the whole variable domain EPEVTQTPSHQVTQMGQEVILRCVPISNHLYFYWYRQILGQKVEFLVSFYNNEISEKSEIFDDQFSVERPDGSNFTLKIRSTKLEDSAMYFCASIERTGGPGEQYFGPGTRLTVT.

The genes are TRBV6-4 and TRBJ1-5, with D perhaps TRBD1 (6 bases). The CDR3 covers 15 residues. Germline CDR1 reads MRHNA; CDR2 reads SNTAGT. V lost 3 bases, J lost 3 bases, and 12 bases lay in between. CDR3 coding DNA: TGTGCCAGCAGTGAAGGGGGGGGCAACAATCAGCCCCAGCATTTT. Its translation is CASSEGGGNNQPQHF.

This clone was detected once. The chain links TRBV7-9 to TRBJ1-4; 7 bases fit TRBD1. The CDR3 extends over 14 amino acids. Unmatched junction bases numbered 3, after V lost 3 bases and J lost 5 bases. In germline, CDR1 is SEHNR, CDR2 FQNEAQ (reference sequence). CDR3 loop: CASSFRDRNEKLFF. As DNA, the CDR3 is TGTGCCAGCAGCTTTCGGGACAGAAATGAAAAACTGTTTTTT.

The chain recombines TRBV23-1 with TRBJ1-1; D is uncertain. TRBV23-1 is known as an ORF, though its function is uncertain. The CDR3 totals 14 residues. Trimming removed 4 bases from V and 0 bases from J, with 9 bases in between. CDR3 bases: TGCGCCAGCAGTCGAACAGCTTTGAACACTGAAGCTTTCTTT. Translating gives CASSRTALNTEAFF.

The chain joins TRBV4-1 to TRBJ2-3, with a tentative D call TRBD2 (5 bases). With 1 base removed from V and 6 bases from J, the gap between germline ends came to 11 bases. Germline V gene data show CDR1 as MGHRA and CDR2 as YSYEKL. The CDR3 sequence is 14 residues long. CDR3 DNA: TGCGCCAGCAGCCAAGTGGGAGTCCTCGATACGCAGTATTTT. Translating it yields CASSQVGVLDTQYF.

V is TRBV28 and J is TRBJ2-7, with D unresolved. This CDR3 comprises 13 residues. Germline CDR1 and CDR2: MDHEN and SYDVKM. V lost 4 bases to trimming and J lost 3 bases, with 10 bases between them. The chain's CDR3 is CASSYDNRYEQYF. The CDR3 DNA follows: TGTGCCAGCAGTTACGACAACCGCTACGAGCAGTACTTC.

CDR3 nucleotide sequence: TGTGCCGCGTGGTACAGGGCAGGGGAGCTGTTTTTT. This sequence encodes CAAWYRAGELFF. J is TRBJ2-2 and V is TRBV2; D is possibly TRBD1 (6 bases). This CDR3 is built from 12 residues. Germline V CDR1 and CDR2: SNHLY, FYNNEI. Trimming took 11 bases from V and 8 from J, leaving 15 bases between them.

In DNA, the CDR3 is TGCGCCAGCAGCCCAATCCCCGACAGGAGCCTTTACAATGAGCAGTTCTTC. Encoded protein: CASSPIPDRSLYNEQFF. The chain combines TRBV5-1 with TRBJ2-1; D possibly corresponds to TRBD1 (6 bases). The V and J ends lost 4 bases and 4 bases respectively, with 21 bases between them. This CDR3 region has 17 residues. The V gene's germline CDR1 is SGHRS and CDR2 YFSETQ.

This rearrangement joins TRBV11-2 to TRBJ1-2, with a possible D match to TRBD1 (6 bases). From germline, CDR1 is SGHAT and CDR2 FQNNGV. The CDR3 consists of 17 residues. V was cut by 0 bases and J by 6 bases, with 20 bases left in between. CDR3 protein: CASSLDDRPITRNGYTF. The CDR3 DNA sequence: TGTGCCAGCAGCTTAGACGACAGGCCGATTACCCGAAATGGCTACACCTTC.

Here the CDR3 reads CASSGTGRGEQYF. The CDR3 DNA sequence: TGTGCCAGCAGTGGGACAGGCAGGGGCGAGCAGTACTTC. V gene TRBV2 combines with J gene TRBJ2-7; 7 bases are a match to TRBD1. Looked up from germline, CDR1 is SNHLY and CDR2 is FYNNEI. J was trimmed by 6 bases and V by 4 bases; bases with no gene match: 6. This CDR3 spans 13 amino acids.